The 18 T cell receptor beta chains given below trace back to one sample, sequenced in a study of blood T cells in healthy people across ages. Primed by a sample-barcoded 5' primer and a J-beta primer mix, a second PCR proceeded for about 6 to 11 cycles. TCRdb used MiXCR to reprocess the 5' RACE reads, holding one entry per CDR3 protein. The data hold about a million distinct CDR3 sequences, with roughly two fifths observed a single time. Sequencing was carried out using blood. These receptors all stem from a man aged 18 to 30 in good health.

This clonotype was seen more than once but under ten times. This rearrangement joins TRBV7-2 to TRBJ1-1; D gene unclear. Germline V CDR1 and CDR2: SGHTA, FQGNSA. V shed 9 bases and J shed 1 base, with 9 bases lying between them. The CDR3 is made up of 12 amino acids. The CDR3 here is CASGSGNTEAFF. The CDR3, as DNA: TGTGCCAGTGGTTCTGGGAACACTGAAGCTTTCTTT.

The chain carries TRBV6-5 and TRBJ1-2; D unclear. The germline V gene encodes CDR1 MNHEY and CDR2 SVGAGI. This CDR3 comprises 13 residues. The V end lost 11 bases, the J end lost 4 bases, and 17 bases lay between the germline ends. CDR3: CASGRTETYGYTF. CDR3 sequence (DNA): TGTGCCTCGGGCAGGACCGAAACCTATGGCTACACCTTC.

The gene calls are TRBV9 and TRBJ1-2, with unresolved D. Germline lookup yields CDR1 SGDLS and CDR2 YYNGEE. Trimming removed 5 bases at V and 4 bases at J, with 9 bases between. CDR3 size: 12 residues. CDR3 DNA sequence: TGTGCCAGCAGTTCGGACCCCTATGGCTACACCTTC. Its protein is CASSSDPYGYTF.

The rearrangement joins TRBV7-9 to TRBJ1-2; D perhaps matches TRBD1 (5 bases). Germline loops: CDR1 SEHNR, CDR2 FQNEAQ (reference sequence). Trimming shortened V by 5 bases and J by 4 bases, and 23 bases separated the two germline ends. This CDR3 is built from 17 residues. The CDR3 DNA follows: TGTGCCAGCAGCCCGGAGGGACTCACAGGAGTGGGCTATGGCTACACCTTC. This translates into CASSPEGLTGVGYGYTF.

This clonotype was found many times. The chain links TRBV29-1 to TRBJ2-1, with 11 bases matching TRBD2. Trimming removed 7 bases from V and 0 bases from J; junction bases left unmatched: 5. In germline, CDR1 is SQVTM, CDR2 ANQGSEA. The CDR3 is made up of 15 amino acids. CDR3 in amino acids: CSAASGGRSYNEQFF. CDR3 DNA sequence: TGCAGCGCAGCTAGCGGGGGGCGCTCCTACAATGAGCAGTTCTTC.

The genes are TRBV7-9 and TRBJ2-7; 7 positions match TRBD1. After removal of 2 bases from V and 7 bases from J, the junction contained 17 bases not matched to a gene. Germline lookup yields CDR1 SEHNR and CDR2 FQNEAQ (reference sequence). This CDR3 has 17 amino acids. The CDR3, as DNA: TGTGCCAGCAGCTTACCTATCCTCGGGGACAGCCCACGGGAGCAGTACTTC. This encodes CASSLPILGDSPREQYF.

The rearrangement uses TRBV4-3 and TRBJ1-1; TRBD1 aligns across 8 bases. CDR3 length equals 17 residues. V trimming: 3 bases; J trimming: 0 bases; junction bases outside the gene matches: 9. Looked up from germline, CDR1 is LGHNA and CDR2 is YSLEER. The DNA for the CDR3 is TGCGCCAGCAGCCACATAAACAGGGGGAAACTGAACACTGAAGCTTTCTTT. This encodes CASSHINRGKLNTEAFF.

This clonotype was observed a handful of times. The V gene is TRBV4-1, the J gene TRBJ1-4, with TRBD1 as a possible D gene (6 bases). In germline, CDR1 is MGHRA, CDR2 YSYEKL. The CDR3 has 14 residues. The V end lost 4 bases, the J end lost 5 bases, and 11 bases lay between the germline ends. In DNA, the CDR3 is TGCGCCAGCAGCCGCGGACAGCGCAATGAAAAACTGTTTTTT. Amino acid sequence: CASSRGQRNEKLFF.

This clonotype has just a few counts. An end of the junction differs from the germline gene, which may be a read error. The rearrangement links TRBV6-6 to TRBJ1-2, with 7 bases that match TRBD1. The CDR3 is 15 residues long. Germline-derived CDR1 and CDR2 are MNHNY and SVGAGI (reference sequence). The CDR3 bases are TGTGCCAGCAGTGACTCTAGGGGGCAGAGGGTAGGCTACACCTTC. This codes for CASSDSRGQRVGYTF.

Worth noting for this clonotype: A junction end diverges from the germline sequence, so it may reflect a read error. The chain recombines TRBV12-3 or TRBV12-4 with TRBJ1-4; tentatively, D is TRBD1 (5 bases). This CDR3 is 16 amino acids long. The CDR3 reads CASGLELGANNEKLFF. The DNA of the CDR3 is TGTGCCAGCGGTTTGGAATTAGGGGCGAATAATGAAAAACTGTTTTTT.

The CDR3 here is CASSTDLNTEAFF. The DNA of the CDR3 is TGTGCCAGCTCCACGGACCTAAACACTGAAGCTTTCTTT. The rearrangement links TRBV6-2 or TRBV6-3 to TRBJ1-1; D unclear. The CDR3 has 13 amino acids. Trimming removed 8 bases from V and 2 bases from J, with 12 bases in between. From germline, CDR1 is MNHEY and CDR2 SVGEGT.

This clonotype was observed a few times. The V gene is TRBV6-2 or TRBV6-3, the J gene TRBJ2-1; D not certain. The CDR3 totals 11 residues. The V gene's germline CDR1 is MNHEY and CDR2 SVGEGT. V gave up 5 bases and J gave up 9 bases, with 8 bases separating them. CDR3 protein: CASSIGPEQFF. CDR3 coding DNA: TGTGCCAGCAGTATCGGACCTGAGCAGTTCTTC.

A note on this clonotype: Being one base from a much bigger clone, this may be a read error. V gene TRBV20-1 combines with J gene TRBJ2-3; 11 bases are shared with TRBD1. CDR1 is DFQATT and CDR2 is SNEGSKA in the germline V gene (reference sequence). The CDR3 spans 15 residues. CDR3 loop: CSALWTGGIGDAQYF. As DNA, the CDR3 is TGCAGTGCTTTGTGGACAGGGGGCATAGGAGATGCGCAGTATTTT.

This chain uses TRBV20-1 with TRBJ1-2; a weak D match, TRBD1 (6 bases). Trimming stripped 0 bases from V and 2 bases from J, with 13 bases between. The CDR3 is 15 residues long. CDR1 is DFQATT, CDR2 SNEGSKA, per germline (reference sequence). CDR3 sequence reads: CSARDGGGDNYGYTF. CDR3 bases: TGCAGTGCTAGAGATGGAGGGGGAGACAACTATGGCTACACCTTC.

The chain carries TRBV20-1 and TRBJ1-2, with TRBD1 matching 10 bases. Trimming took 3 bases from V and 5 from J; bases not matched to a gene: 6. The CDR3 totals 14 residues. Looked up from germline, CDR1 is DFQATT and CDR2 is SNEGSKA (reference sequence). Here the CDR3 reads CSARKGQGYYGYTF. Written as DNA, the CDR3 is TGCAGTGCTAGGAAGGGACAGGGGTATTATGGCTACACCTTC.

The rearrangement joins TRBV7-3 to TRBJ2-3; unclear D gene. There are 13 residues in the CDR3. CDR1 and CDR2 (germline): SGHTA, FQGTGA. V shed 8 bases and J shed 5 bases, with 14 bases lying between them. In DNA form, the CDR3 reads TGTGCCAGCGGAGCCCCAGCATTAGATACGCAGTATTTT. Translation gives CASGAPALDTQYF. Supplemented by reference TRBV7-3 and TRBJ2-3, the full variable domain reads GAGVSQTPSNKVTEKGKYVELRCDPISGHTALYWYRQSLGQGPEFLIYFQGTGAADDSGLPNDRFFAVRPEGSVSTLKIQRTERGDSAVYLCASGAPALDTQYFGPGTRLTVL.

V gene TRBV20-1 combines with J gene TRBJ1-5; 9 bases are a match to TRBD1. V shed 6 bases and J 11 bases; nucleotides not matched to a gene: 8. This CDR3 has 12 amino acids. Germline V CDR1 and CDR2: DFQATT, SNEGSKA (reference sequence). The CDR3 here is CSARGQGRTQHF. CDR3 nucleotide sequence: TGCAGTGCCCGCGGACAGGGGCGGACCCAGCATTTT.

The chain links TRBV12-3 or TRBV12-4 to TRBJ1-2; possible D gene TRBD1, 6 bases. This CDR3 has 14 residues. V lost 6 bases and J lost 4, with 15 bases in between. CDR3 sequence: CASSLDSFPYGYTF. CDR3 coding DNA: TGTGCCAGCAGCCTGGACAGTTTTCCCTATGGCTACACCTTC.